Listed here are 3 T cell receptor beta chains from one sample, sequenced in a study of regulatory T cells in long-lasting Graves disease. Investigators prepared the TCR beta libraries by applying iRepertoire HTBI primers and Arm-PCR of CDR3 regions. TCRdb analysed the multiplex PCR reads with MiXCR anew, one entry per CDR3 protein. The table lists 400,000 to 450,000 distinct CDR3 sequences, about 16% of them singletons, with 16% in the top ten. The time point was: newly diagnosed GD, antithyroid drugs for less than 3 months. Construction of the TCR library relied on RNA isolated from PBMCs. These data were also reused for a study on T cells in Graves' hyperthyroidism and ophthalmopathy.

This sample comprised peripheral blood mononuclear cells (PBMCs), obtained at new diagnosis, from a patient treated with antithyroid drugs. These receptors were obtained from a woman aged 30 to 39 with Graves disease.

Ten or more counts support this clonotype. V is TRBV11-2 and J is TRBJ2-7, with D perhaps TRBD2 (5 bases). This CDR3 is built from 15 residues. The germline CDR1 and CDR2 sequences are SGHAT and FQNNGV. V shed 1 base and J shed 3 bases, with 13 bases lying between them. This CDR3 reads CASSLAVGSRYEQYF. The CDR3 DNA is TGTGCCAGCAGCTTAGCCGTAGGGAGTCGCTACGAGCAGTACTTC.

In this sample, this clonotype turned up many times. The chain's CDR3 is CSVELMVTEAFF. The CDR3 bases are TGCAGTGTCGAGTTAATGGTTACTGAAGCTTTCTTT. V gene TRBV20-1 combines with J gene TRBJ1-1; D call uncertain. The CDR3 is 12 amino acids. V lost 7 bases and J 5 bases, leaving 14 bases between the germline ends. Per germline, CDR1 DFQATT and CDR2 SNEGSKA (reference sequence).

The gene calls are TRBV11-2 and TRBJ2-3; 9 positions agree with TRBD1. Germline CDR1 reads SGHAT; CDR2 reads FQNNGV. The V segment lost 5 bases and the J segment 3 bases; nucleotides outside the gene matches: 12. CDR3 size: 17 residues. CDR3 sequence: CASSPRDRVEITDTQYF. CDR3 nucleotides: TGTGCCAGCAGCCCAAGGGACAGGGTCGAGATAACAGATACGCAGTATTTT.